These 3 T cell receptor beta chains share one sample of origin, sequenced in a study of blood T cells in healthy people across ages. The use of a sample-barcoded 5' primer and a J-beta primer mix characterized a second PCR of 7 to 11 cycles. TCRdb processed the 5' RACE reads anew with MiXCR; each CDR3 protein has one entry. The sample holds roughly 1.9 million distinct CDR3 sequences; approximately 40% are singletons and the top ten take under 30%. The material sequenced was blood. Receptors originate from a human donor in good health.

This clonotype was observed a handful of times. The chain recombines TRBV20-1 with TRBJ2-7; tentatively, D is TRBD2 (5 bases). The CDR3 loop spans 15 amino acids. Germline V gene lookup returns CDR1 DFQATT and CDR2 SNEGSKA (reference sequence). Trimming took 3 bases from V and 3 from J, leaving 18 bases between them. The CDR3 DNA follows: TGCAGTGCTAGCCCCCTTGGAGGAGTTGTCTACGAGCAGTACTTC. The encoded protein is CSASPLGGVVYEQYF.

This chain links TRBV11-3 with TRBJ2-3; 7 bases match TRBD1. From germline, CDR1 is SGHNT and CDR2 YENEEA. V was clipped by 5 bases and J by 10 bases; unmatched bases: 9. The CDR3 has 13 amino acids. As DNA, the CDR3 is TGTGCCAGCAGCCGATCTCCGACAGGGTCGCAGTATTTT. Its protein product is CASSRSPTGSQYF.

The chain uses TRBV5-6 and TRBJ2-3; D is ambiguous. The CDR3 contains 16 residues. V was pared by 7 bases and J by 2 bases, with 20 bases between. Germline loops: CDR1 SGHDT, CDR2 YYEEEE. The CDR3 DNA reads TGTGCCAGCGCCGCAGAGCTTGGGATTAACACAGATACGCAGTATTTT. Amino acid sequence: CASAAELGINTDTQYF.